The sequence of this TCR beta chain was determined in a study of OX40 agonist ivuxolimab in advanced cancers. Study details: Ivuxolimab, which patients received intravenously every 2 weeks, was dosed at 0.01 to 10 mg/kg.

The data were produced by immunoSEQ multiplex PCR, yet TCRdb's version contains in-frame clones alone and is incomplete. The top ten clones hold 0.55% to 0.7% of a sample with about 120,000 clones, roughly nine tenths of them seen once. Only one count was recorded for this clone. The CDR3 runs to 12 residues. The ends were cut back, 6 bases at V and 1 base at J, with 10 bases in the middle. Germline-derived CDR1 and CDR2 are SQVTM and ANQGSEA. V usage is TRBV29-1 and J usage is TRBJ2-7; no clear D gene. This TCR derives from an adult with an advanced solid tumor such as melanoma, head and neck, liver or kidney cancer. Here the sequenced sample was CD4+ or CD8+ T cells sorted from blood, taken in a trial of the OX40 agonist ivuxolimab. In nucleotides, the CDR3 is TGCAGCGTCGTACAGAGGTCCTACGAGCAGTACTTC. This gives the protein CSVVQRSYEQYF.